This is a list of T cell receptor beta chains from one sample in a study of CD8 T cells in ankylosing spondylitis. TCRdb re-called the 5' RACE reads through MiXCR, storing one row per CDR3 protein. Of approximately 92,000 distinct CDR3 sequences detected, about 8.8% appear once; the ten largest clones hold 5.1%. Sequencing was performed on blood, either unsorted or a sorted T cell fraction (not recorded which). These receptors originate from a male donor with ankylosing spondylitis or in good health (not recorded which). Both conserved end residues are part of each CDR3. D genes are given only for firm matches. Clone size appears in some rows only: once, few, many, or a class for an expanded clone.

-	TRBD2	TRBV30	TRBJ2-3	CAWSVTLAGGSTQYF	TGTGCCTGGAGTGTAACCCTAGCGGGGGGGAGTACGCAGTATTTT
many	TRBD1	TRBV20-1	TRBJ2-7	CSARRTGIDEQYF	TGCAGTGCTAGACGGACAGGGATTGACGAGCAGTACTTC
many	TRBD1	TRBV10-2	TRBJ1-6	CASTGQGRDSPLHF	TGCGCCAGCACCGGACAGGGAAGGGATTCACCCCTCCACTTT
many	-	TRBV20-1	TRBJ1-2	CSPDRAQLDYGYTF	TGCAGTCCGGACCGGGCCCAACTAGACTATGGCTACACCTTC
many	TRBD2	TRBV27	TRBJ2-4	CASSSSGGAGKNIQYF	TGTGCCAGCAGTTCTAGCGGGGGGGCAGGTAAAAACATTCAGTACTTC
many	-	TRBV12-3/TRBV12-4	TRBJ1-2	CASSLGINYGYTF	TGTGCCAGCAGTTTGGGCATCAACTATGGCTACACCTTC
-	TRBD1	TRBV7-9	TRBJ1-2	CASSQGGTGGRGYTF	TGTGCCAGCAGCCAAGGCGGGACAGGGGGCCGTGGCTACACCTTC
few	TRBD1	TRBV29-1	TRBJ2-3	CSVDLDREDTDTQYF	TGCAGCGTTGATTTGGACAGGGAGGACACAGATACGCAGTATTTT
many	TRBD2	TRBV6-5	TRBJ2-3	CASSSSSGGPLGTDTQYF	TGTGCCAGCAGTTCCTCTAGCGGGGGGCCGCTTGGCACAGATACGCAGTATTTT
many	TRBD1	TRBV12-3/TRBV12-4	TRBJ1-5	CASSRTGNQPQHF	TGTGCCAGCAGCCGGACAGGGAACCAGCCCCAGCATTTT
many	-	TRBV29-1	TRBJ2-7	CSVEGDDGQYF	TGCAGCGTCGAGGGGGATGATGGGCAGTACTTC
few	-	TRBV19	TRBJ1-5	CASSIPRQDQPQHF	TGTGCCAGTAGTATCCCGCGACAGGATCAGCCCCAGCATTTT
many	TRBD1	TRBV12-3/TRBV12-4	TRBJ1-2	CASSPGRQGGGYTF	TGTGCCAGCAGTCCGGGACGGCAGGGGGGGGGCTACACCTTC
few	-	TRBV5-1	TRBJ2-3	CASSSGPGADTQYF	TGCGCCAGCAGCTCGGGACCCGGCGCTGATACGCAGTATTTT
few	-	TRBV11-2	TRBJ1-1	CASSPYSGNTEAFF	TGTGCCAGCAGCCCGTATTCCGGAAACACTGAAGCTTTCTTT
many	-	TRBV4-1	TRBJ1-5	CASSQDEQGQPQHF	TGCGCCAGCAGCCAAGATGAACAGGGCCAGCCCCAGCATTTT
many	TRBD1	TRBV20-1	TRBJ2-1	CSAKDRVRPYNEQFF	TGCAGTGCAAAGGACAGGGTAAGACCCTACAATGAGCAGTTCTTC
-	-	TRBV6-5	TRBJ2-7	CASSSDISSYEQYF	TGTGCCAGCAGTTCTGACATTAGCTCCTACGAGCAGTACTTC
many	TRBD2	TRBV12-3/TRBV12-4	TRBJ2-5	CASTGGPQETQYF	TGTGCCAGCACGGGGGGGCCCCAAGAGACCCAGTACTTC
-	-	TRBV7-2	TRBJ2-6	CASSSRTGANVLTF	TGTGCCAGCAGCTCTAGGACTGGGGCCAACGTCCTGACTTTC
many	TRBD2	TRBV19	TRBJ2-2	CASSTTSGGAGTGELFF	TGTGCCAGTAGTACCACTAGCGGGGGGGCTGGCACCGGGGAGCTGTTTTTT
many	-	TRBV28	TRBJ2-7	CASSLTADYEQYF	TGTGCCAGCAGTTTAACAGCGGATTACGAGCAGTACTTC
many	-	TRBV7-3	TRBJ2-1	CASREGSSYNEQFF	TGTGCCAGCAGGGAGGGGAGCTCCTACAATGAGCAGTTCTTC
many	-	TRBV25-1	TRBJ2-1	CASSESLRGAYNEQFF	TGTGCCAGCAGTGAATCCCTTCGGGGGGCATACAATGAGCAGTTCTTC
many	TRBD2	TRBV5-1	TRBJ2-7	CASSRLASSYEQYF	TGCGCCAGCAGCCGACTAGCTAGCTCCTACGAGCAGTACTTC
many	-	TRBV7-9	TRBJ2-4	CASSFWEAKNIQYF	TGTGCCAGCAGCTTCTGGGAAGCCAAAAACATTCAGTACTTC
few	-	TRBV7-9	TRBJ2-3	CASSPGEATSTDTQYF	TGTGCCAGCAGCCCCGGGGAAGCGACTAGCACAGATACGCAGTATTTT
-	-	TRBV20-1	TRBJ2-3	CSASPQLKSTDTQYF	TGCAGTGCCTCACCGCAGCTGAAAAGCACAGATACGCAGTATTTT
many	TRBD2	TRBV25-1	TRBJ2-1	CASSGLAGGSSYNEQFF	TGTGCCAGCAGTGGGTTAGCGGGGGGGAGCTCCTACAATGAGCAGTTCTTC
many	-	TRBV29-1	TRBJ2-3	CSVTSRTDTQYF	TGCAGCGTTACATCGAGGACAGATACGCAGTATTTT
many	-	TRBV2	TRBJ2-7	CASSAYLTASYEQYF	TGTGCCAGCAGTGCCTATCTGACTGCCTCCTACGAGCAGTACTTC
many	-	TRBV5-1	TRBJ1-2	CASSWGLGGKYGYTF	TGCGCCAGCAGCTGGGGCCTCGGGGGGAAATATGGCTACACCTTC
few	-	TRBV7-9	TRBJ2-2	CASSYRDLNTGELFF	TGTGCCAGCAGTTACCGGGATTTGAACACCGGGGAGCTGTTTTTT
many	TRBD1	TRBV20-1	TRBJ2-7	CSARPLDREFEQYF	TGCAGTGCTAGACCGCTCGACAGGGAGTTCGAGCAGTACTTC
many	TRBD1	TRBV11-3	TRBJ2-3	CASSFGQATDTQYF	TGTGCCAGCAGCTTCGGACAGGCTACAGATACGCAGTATTTT
many	-	TRBV24-1	TRBJ1-5	CATSYGTNQPQHF	TGTGCCACCAGTTACGGAACCAATCAGCCCCAGCATTTT
many	-	TRBV29-1	TRBJ2-7	CSVRTAPYEQYF	TGCAGCGTCCGGACAGCACCCTACGAGCAGTACTTC
many	-	TRBV5-1	TRBJ2-1	CASSVGLERNEQFF	TGCGCCAGCAGCGTGGGGCTTGAGAGGAATGAGCAGTTCTTC
-	-	TRBV29-1	TRBJ2-1	CSIEQENNEQFF	TGCAGTATTGAACAGGAGAACAATGAGCAGTTCTTC
-	-	TRBV7-9	TRBJ2-5	CASSFLRGTNQETQYF	TGTGCCAGCAGCTTTCTTAGGGGGACAAATCAAGAGACCCAGTACTTC
many	-	TRBV6-2/TRBV6-3	TRBJ2-2	CASSYLEVDTGELFF	TGTGCCAGCAGTTACTTAGAGGTGGACACCGGGGAGCTGTTTTTT
few	TRBD1	TRBV7-9	TRBJ1-2	CASSPQGELNYGYTF	TGTGCCAGCAGCCCCCAGGGGGAGCTTAACTATGGCTACACCTTC
many	-	TRBV20-1	TRBJ2-1	CTPERGGSYNEQFF	TGCACCCCCGAGAGGGGGGGCTCCTACAATGAGCAGTTCTTC
many	TRBD1	TRBV6-2/TRBV6-3	TRBJ1-5	CASSSNLGQGREGADQPQHF	TGTGCCAGCAGTTCTAACTTGGGACAGGGAAGGGAGGGCGCGGATCAGCCCCAGCATTTT